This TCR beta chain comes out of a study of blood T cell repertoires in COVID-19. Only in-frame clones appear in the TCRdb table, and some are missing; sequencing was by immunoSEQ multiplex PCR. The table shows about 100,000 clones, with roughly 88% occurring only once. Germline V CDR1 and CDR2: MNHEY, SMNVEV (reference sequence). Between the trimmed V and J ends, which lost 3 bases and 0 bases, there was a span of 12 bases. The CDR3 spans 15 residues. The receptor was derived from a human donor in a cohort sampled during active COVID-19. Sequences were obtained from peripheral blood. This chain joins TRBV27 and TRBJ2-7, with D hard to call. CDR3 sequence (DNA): TGTGCCAGCAGTTTTGGCAGTGAGGACTCCTACGAGCAGTACTTC. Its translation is CASSFGSEDSYEQYF.